Listed below are T cell receptor beta chains from one sample, sequenced in a study of T cell responses to AZD1222 COVID-19 vaccine. Here immunoSEQ multiplex PCR was the method, and the copy in TCRdb shows in-frame clones only, minus some. The sample holds tens of thousands of clones, around 86% seen once. The specimen was peripheral blood, collected 28 days after the second AZD1222 dose. The receptor source for this set is an adult who received the AZD1222 COVID-19 vaccine. Both conserved end residues are part of each CDR3. Clone size is shown for a subset of rows, as once, few, many or a class of expanded clone.

J | V | size | CDR3
TRBJ1-3 | TRBV19 | - | CASSQTRAGNTIYF
TRBJ1-1 | TRBV3-1/TRBV3-2 | - | CASSPRRVYTEAFF
TRBJ2-5 | TRBV29-1 | few | CSAGGTEETQYF
TRBJ2-5 | TRBV5-6 | - | CASSLIRTGETQYF
TRBJ2-1 | TRBV6-2/TRBV6-3 | - | CASSYGPGSPNEQFF
TRBJ2-1 | TRBV7-2 | few | CASSSPWAGGRYEQFF
TRBJ2-4 | TRBV19 | - | CASTRGTGTKNIQYF
TRBJ1-2 | TRBV2 | - | CASGTEVVWGYTF
TRBJ2-3 | TRBV6-6 | - | CASSPGTSTDTQYF
TRBJ2-3 | TRBV23-1 | once | CASSQPRPSTDTQYF
TRBJ2-2 | TRBV11-2 | - | CASSLVVAGELFF
TRBJ1-4 | TRBV4-2 | - | CASSRTTGTGDEKLFF
TRBJ2-2 | TRBV24-1 | few | CATRPGQGYTGELFF
TRBJ1-3 | TRBV30 | - | CAWSRVSGNTIYF
TRBJ1-1 | TRBV29-1 | once | CSGTLQGMAFF
TRBJ2-1 | TRBV24-1 | - | CATSRRDNEQFF
TRBJ1-3 | TRBV6-5 | - | CASSSSSSGNTIYF
TRBJ1-6 | TRBV5-1 | - | CASSLGLGQGNSPLHF
TRBJ1-2 | TRBV30 | - | CAWNAGGGYGYTF
TRBJ1-3 | TRBV30 | - | CAWDSISSGNTIYF
TRBJ2-1 | TRBV9 | - | CASSVGSDRLSYNEQFF
TRBJ1-2 | TRBV6-5 | - | CASSYGQGLYGYTF
TRBJ1-5 | TRBV5-1 | - | CASSLSGGSNQPQHF
TRBJ2-3 | TRBV3-1/TRBV3-2 | - | CASSQEGVGDTQYF
TRBJ1-5 | TRBV4-2 | - | CASSQDLEGAGGQPQHF
TRBJ2-7 | TRBV19 | - | CASSIVGTLEQYF
TRBJ2-7 | TRBV10-2 | - | CASSTSLYEQYF
TRBJ1-4 | TRBV5-1 | once | CASSGTDNEKLFF
TRBJ1-1 | TRBV3-1/TRBV3-2 | - | CASSPSWNTEAFF
TRBJ1-5 | TRBV4-3 | - | CASSQGVWDQPQHF
TRBJ2-7 | TRBV19 | - | CASSIGQGAGEQYF
TRBJ1-1 | TRBV3-1/TRBV3-2 | - | CATLSGGAFF
TRBJ2-1 | TRBV14 | - | CASSLERNEQFF
TRBJ1-1 | TRBV7-2 | few | CASSPKRGPNTEAFF
TRBJ2-7 | TRBV7-9 | few | CASSFIAGTGSYEQYF
TRBJ2-7 | TRBV18 | once | CASSPSGSNEQYF
TRBJ2-5 | TRBV10-2 | few | CASSDPGGSGGETQYF
TRBJ1-2 | TRBV28 | - | CASSAGTGPYGYTF
TRBJ2-7 | TRBV7-2 | - | CASRGGTGYYEQYF
TRBJ2-1 | TRBV18 | - | CASSPLQGNEQFF
TRBJ2-7 | TRBV4-2 | - | CASSQDQLAGDSYEQYF
TRBJ1-5 | TRBV28 | - | CASSSGTGSSNQPQHF
TRBJ1-1 | TRBV7-2 | - | CASSPGQGATEAFF
TRBJ2-7 | TRBV7-6 | - | CASSGVIRGQGSNEQYF
TRBJ1-6 | TRBV18 | - | CASSPLDRDSPLHF
TRBJ2-7 | TRBV5-1 | - | CASSEVGGSAYEQYF
TRBJ2-7 | TRBV6-5 | - | CASSLSSGSYEQYF